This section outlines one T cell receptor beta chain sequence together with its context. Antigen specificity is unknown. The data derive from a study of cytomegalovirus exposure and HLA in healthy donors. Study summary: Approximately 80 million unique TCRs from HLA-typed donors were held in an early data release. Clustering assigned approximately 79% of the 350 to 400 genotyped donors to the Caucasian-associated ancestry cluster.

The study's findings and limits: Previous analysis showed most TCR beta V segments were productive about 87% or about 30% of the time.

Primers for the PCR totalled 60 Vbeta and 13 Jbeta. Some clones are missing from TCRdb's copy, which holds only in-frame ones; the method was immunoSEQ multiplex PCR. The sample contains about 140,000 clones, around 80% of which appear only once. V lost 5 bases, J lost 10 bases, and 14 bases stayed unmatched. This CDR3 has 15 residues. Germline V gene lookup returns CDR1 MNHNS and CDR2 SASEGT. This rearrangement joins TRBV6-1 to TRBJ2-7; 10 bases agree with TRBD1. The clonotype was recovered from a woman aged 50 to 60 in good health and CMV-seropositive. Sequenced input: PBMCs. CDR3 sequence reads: CASSPGGTGALPQYF. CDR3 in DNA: TGTGCCAGCAGTCCCGGGGGGACAGGGGCCCTCCCTCAGTACTTC.